Presented here are 21 T cell receptor beta chains from one specimen sequenced in a study of T cells in localized non-small cell lung cancer. Profiled with immunoSEQ multiplex PCR; TCRdb holds only in-frame clones, not every one. The table shows some 30,000 clones, with roughly nine tenths occurring only once. The sequencing here drew on peripheral blood, taken before any cancer treatment. All receptors come from a female donor older than 55 with stage I lung adenocarcinoma.

The J gene is TRBJ2-1, the V gene TRBV27; TRBD1 matches at 8 bases. Losses at the gene ends were 7 bases for V and 6 bases for J; bases not matched to a gene: 14. Germline V gene data show CDR1 as MNHEY and CDR2 as SMNVEV (reference sequence). CDR3 length equals 16 residues. The CDR3 is CASTPRQGARGNEQFF. The CDR3 region has the DNA TGTGCCAGCACCCCCCGGCAGGGGGCGAGAGGCAATGAGCAGTTCTTC.

The chain couples TRBV27 to TRBJ2-6, with 7 nucleotides matching TRBD1. Germline CDR1 and CDR2: MNHEY and SMNVEV (reference sequence). V shed 6 bases, J shed 2 bases, and the junction held 4 bases outside the gene matches. The CDR3 covers 15 residues. CDR3 region: CASRYQGAGANVLTF. In nucleotides, the CDR3 is TGTGCCAGCAGATACCAGGGGGCTGGGGCCAACGTCCTGACTTTC. Full variable domain (missing parts from reference TRBV27 and TRBJ2-6): EAQVTQNPRYLITVTGKKLTVTCSQNMNHEYMSWYRQDPGLGLRQIYYSMNVEVTDKGDVPEGYKVSRKEKRNFPLILESPSPNQTSLYFCASRYQGAGANVLTFGAGSRLTVL.

This clone appeared once. Germline is not matched at one junction end, which may reflect a read error. Other DNA variants within this sample encode the same CDR3. The chain uses TRBV5-1 and TRBJ2-3; D is unresolved. CDR1 is SGHRS and CDR2 is YFSETQ in the germline V gene. The CDR3 totals 13 residues. CDR3 coding DNA: TGCGCCAGCAGCTTGGACGGGTCCGATACACAGTATTTT. Translated, it gives CASSLDGSDTQYF. Supplemented by reference TRBV5-1 and TRBJ2-3, the full variable domain reads KAGVTQTPRYLIKTRGQQVTLSCSPISGHRSVSWYQQTPGQGLQFLFEYFSETQRNKGNFPGRFSGRQFSNSRSEMNVSTLELGDSALYLCASSLDGSDTQYFGPGTRLTVL.

The V call is TRBV11-2, the J call TRBJ2-7; 7 bases line up with TRBD1. J was trimmed by 2 bases and V by 3 bases; bases with no gene match: 4. Germline V lookup: CDR1 SGHAT, CDR2 FQNNGV. This CDR3 contains 14 residues. The CDR3: CASSFQQGPYEQYF. For the CDR3, the DNA is TGTGCCAGCAGCTTCCAACAGGGGCCCTACGAGCAGTACTTC.

The V call is TRBV6-5, the J call TRBJ1-2; no clear D gene. The length of the CDR3 is 14 residues. V lost 2 bases to trimming and J lost 4 bases, with 11 bases between them. Germline loops: CDR1 MNHEY, CDR2 SVGAGI. CDR3 region: CASSYRTTGYGYTF. In DNA, the CDR3 is TGTGCCAGCAGTTACCGAACGACGGGCTATGGCTACACCTTC.

This clone appeared once. The J gene is TRBJ1-1, the V gene TRBV28; maybe TRBD1 (6 bases). In germline, CDR1 is MDHEN, CDR2 SYDVKM. This CDR3 contains 15 residues. V lost 2 bases to trimming and J lost 1 base, with 11 bases between them. The CDR3 region is CASSLPGAANTEAFF. CDR3 sequence (DNA): TGTGCCAGCAGTTTACCGGGGGCTGCGAACACTGAAGCTTTCTTT.

V gene TRBV7-8 combines with J gene TRBJ2-7; D could derive from TRBD1 or TRBD2 (5 bases each). Germline V gene sequence: CDR1 SGHVS, CDR2 FQNEAQ. The V end was cut by 5 bases, the J end by 1 base, with 18 bases between. This CDR3 is built from 16 residues. This CDR3 is CASSPPGPGPSYEQYF. Written as DNA, the CDR3 is TGTGCCAGCAGCCCCCCGGGGCCAGGGCCTTCCTACGAGCAGTACTTC.

The chain is built from TRBV5-1 and TRBJ2-3; D not resolved. V shed 0 bases and J shed 1 base, with 9 bases lying between them. The length of the CDR3 is 15 residues. Germline V lookup: CDR1 SGHRS, CDR2 YFSETQ. CDR3 in DNA: TGCGCCAGCAGCTTGGGAGCCGACCGCACAGATACGCAGTATTTT. It encodes CASSLGADRTDTQYF.

This clone is medium-sized in the sample. The rearrangement joins TRBV7-3 to TRBJ2-7; D is uncertain. The CDR3 is 13 amino acids. Looked up from germline, CDR1 is SGHTA and CDR2 is FQGTGA. V was cut by 5 bases and J by 6 bases, with 14 bases left in between. Here the CDR3 DNA reads TGTGCCAGCAGCCTTGCGATCCGCGGCGAGCAGTACTTC. This translates into CASSLAIRGEQYF.

This clone showed up just once. This chain links TRBV19 with TRBJ2-7; 10 positions match TRBD2. Germline V CDR1 and CDR2: LNHDA, SQIVND (reference sequence). The length of the CDR3 is 19 residues. Trimming took 5 bases from V and 0 from J; bases not matched to a gene: 16. The CDR3 nucleotides are TGTGCCAGTAGTTTCGGTCCTACGGGACTAGCGTCTCTCTCCTACGAGCAGTACTTC. Protein: CASSFGPTGLASLSYEQYF.

This clone was observed a few times. The gene calls are TRBV7-2 and TRBJ2-4, with 9 bases lining up with TRBD2. Losses at the gene ends were 2 bases for V and 3 bases for J; bases not matched to a gene: 14. CDR3 size: 19 residues. In germline, CDR1 is SGHTA, CDR2 FQGNSA. CDR3 loop: CASSLPQSGASGNKNIQYF. In DNA, the CDR3 is TGTGCCAGCAGCTTACCCCAATCTGGGGCTAGCGGGAACAAAAACATTCAGTACTTC.

The rearrangement uses TRBV5-1 and TRBJ2-1, with TRBD2 identical over 9 bases. Germline-derived CDR1 and CDR2 are SGHRS and YFSETQ. Trimming removed 0 bases from V and 7 bases from J; junction bases left unmatched: 5. CDR3 length: 15 residues. In nucleotides, the CDR3 is TGCGCCAGCAGCTTGGAGGCTAGCGGGATTAATGAGCAGTTCTTC. Translation gives CASSLEASGINEQFF.

The chain joins TRBV21-1 to TRBJ1-1. TRBV21-1 is termed a pseudogene. The CDR3 is made up of 14 amino acids. This CDR3 reads CASSKGGARTEAFF. CDR3 coding DNA: TGTGCCAGCAGCAAGGGGGGGGCAAGAACTGAAGCTTTCTTT.

The rearrangement joins TRBV5-5 to TRBJ1-1; unclear D gene. CDR1 is SGHKS and CDR2 is YYEKEE in the germline V gene (reference sequence). Trimming left V 3 bases short and J 0 bases short, with 9 bases between. The CDR3 loop spans 14 amino acids. CDR3 coding DNA: TGTGCCAGCAGCTCCACAGTAATGAACACTGAAGCTTTCTTT. It translates to CASSSTVMNTEAFF. Variable domain in full (rest from reference TRBV5-5 and TRBJ1-1): DAGVTQSPTHLIKTRGQQVTLRCSPISGHKSVSWYQQVLGQGPQFIFQYYEKEERGRGNFPDRFSARQFPNYSSELNVNALLLGDSALYLCASSSTVMNTEAFFGQGTRLTVV.

The chain uses TRBV9 and TRBJ2-5, with D uncertain. The CDR3 contains 16 residues. Germline CDR1 and CDR2: SGDLS and YYNGEE. V was pared by 0 bases and J by 2 bases, with 14 bases between. The CDR3: CASSVGNTAIQETQYF. In nucleotides, the CDR3 is TGTGCCAGCAGCGTAGGTAATACGGCAATACAAGAGACCCAGTACTTC.

The chain carries TRBV4-1 and TRBJ1-5, with D hard to call. Germline CDR1 reads MGHRA; CDR2 reads YSYEKL. Trimming left V 5 bases short and J 6 bases short, with 11 bases between. CDR3 length equals 13 residues. The CDR3 sequence: CASSIDSGQPQHF. The CDR3 DNA follows: TGCGCCAGCAGCATTGACTCTGGTCAGCCCCAGCATTTT.

This rearrangement joins TRBV28 to TRBJ2-7; 9 bases match TRBD1. The CDR3 has 13 residues. Germline-derived CDR1 and CDR2 are MDHEN and SYDVKM. The V and J ends lost 10 bases and 2 bases, in that order; junction bases with no gene match: 6. CDR3 sequence (DNA): TGTGCCACCCTGGACAGGGGCACCTACGAGCAGTACTTC. Protein product: CATLDRGTYEQYF.

In this sample, this clone turned up once. The CDR3 DNA sequence: TGTGCCAGCAGCTTGTGGGGGAGCACAGATACGCAGTATTTT. Its translation: CASSLWGSTDTQYF. The gene calls are TRBV7-2 and TRBJ2-3; D may match TRBD1 or TRBD2 (5 bases each). With 3 bases removed from V and 0 bases from J, the gap between germline ends came to 7 bases. The CDR3 spans 14 residues. Germline V lookup: CDR1 SGHTA, CDR2 FQGNSA.

V gene TRBV9 combines with J gene TRBJ2-3; 10 nucleotides align to TRBD2. CDR1 is SGDLS and CDR2 is YYNGEE in the germline V gene. The ends lost 3 bases at V and 2 bases at J; junction bases unmatched: 3. The CDR3 is made up of 15 amino acids. This CDR3 is CASSAGTSVTDTQYF. CDR3 bases: TGTGCCAGCAGCGCGGGGACTAGCGTCACAGATACGCAGTATTTT.

This chain joins TRBV2 and TRBJ1-6, with D perhaps TRBD1 (5 bases). Between the trimmed V and J ends, which lost 5 bases and 0 bases, there was a span of 8 bases. The CDR3 consists of 15 residues. The germline CDR1 and CDR2 sequences are SNHLY and FYNNEI. The CDR3 here is CASSWDVSYNSPLHF. For the CDR3, the DNA is TGTGCCAGCAGTTGGGACGTCTCCTATAATTCACCCCTCCACTTT.

The chain's CDR3 is CASEDGSNYGYTF. The CDR3, as DNA: TGTGCCAGCGAGGACGGATCTAACTATGGCTACACCTTC. V usage is TRBV5-6 and J usage is TRBJ1-2; no firm D call. Trimming took off 7 bases at V and 0 bases at J, with 10 bases between the two ends. The CDR3 has 13 amino acids. CDR1 SGHDT and CDR2 YYEEEE come from the germline V gene.